This entry lists 5 T cell receptor beta chains sequenced from one sample in a study of early T cells in non-severe SARS-CoV-2 infection. Each CDR3 protein is one row after TCRdb ran MiXCR on the 5' RACE reads. Of over 90,000 distinct CDR3 sequences in the sample, around 12% are singletons; the top ten hold about 4.6%. Sequencing was performed on whole blood, taken at baseline. Receptors were obtained from an adult who was a healthcare worker with PCR-confirmed SARS-CoV-2 infection or an uninfected control (not recorded which).

This clonotype was counted between two and nine times. The V call is TRBV28, the J call TRBJ2-1; TRBD2 matches 11 bases. Looked up from germline, CDR1 is MDHEN and CDR2 is SYDVKM. Trimming removed 5 bases from V and 4 bases from J; junction bases left unmatched: 13. The CDR3 loop spans 18 amino acids. The CDR3 DNA sequence: TGTGCCAGCAGTCCCCCACCCTGGACTAGCGGGTATTACAATGAGCAGTTCTTC. Translation: CASSPPPWTSGYYNEQFF.

This clonotype was seen only a few times. The genes are TRBV11-2 and TRBJ2-5, with 9 positions matching TRBD2. With V trimmed by 1 base and J by 1 base, 7 bases remained unmatched. Germline V gives CDR1 SGHAT, CDR2 FQNNGV. This CDR3 contains 17 residues. CDR3 in amino acids: CASSLVASGGFQETQYF. For the CDR3, the DNA is TGTGCCAGCAGCTTAGTTGCGAGCGGGGGGTTCCAAGAGACCCAGTACTTC.

This clonotype was counted between two and nine times. The chain has TRBV5-4 and TRBJ2-2; D is uncertain. The germline CDR1 and CDR2 sequences are SGHNT and YYREEE (reference sequence). Trimming took off 4 bases at V and 7 bases at J, with 17 bases between the two ends. This CDR3 is built from 15 residues. Here the CDR3 reads CASSPPGGTIGELFF. CDR3 coding DNA: TGTGCCAGCAGCCCGCCTGGCGGTACCATCGGGGAGCTGTTTTTT. The complete variable domain, with remaining parts taken from reference TRBV5-4 and TRBJ2-2, reads ETGVTQSPTHLIKTRGQQVTLRCSSQSGHNTVSWYQQALGQGPQFIFQYYREEENGRGNFPPRFSGLQFPNYSSELNVNALELDDSALYLCASSPPGGTIGELFFGEGSRLTVL.

A few counts support this clonotype. The chain couples TRBV12-5 to TRBJ2-1; D unresolved. The CDR3 totals 18 residues. The V end was cut by 2 bases, the J end by 0 bases, with 17 bases between. Germline values: CDR1 LGHNT, CDR2 FRNRAP. In DNA form, the CDR3 reads TGTGCTAGTGGTTTGCCCCTCCGAGGCAGGAGCTCCTACAATGAGCAGTTCTTC. Protein: CASGLPLRGRSSYNEQFF. The whole variable domain, filled in from reference TRBV12-5 and TRBJ2-1, reads DARVTQTPRHKVTEMGQEVTMRCQPILGHNTVFWYRQTMMQGLELLAYFRNRAPLDDSGMPKDRFSAEMPDATLATLKIQPSEPRDSAVYFCASGLPLRGRSSYNEQFFGPGTRLTVL.

The V gene is TRBV7-9, the J gene TRBJ2-2; D remains ambiguous. V was shortened by 1 base and J by 0 bases, with 3 bases between the two germline ends. The CDR3 has 14 residues. Looked up from germline, CDR1 is SEHNR and CDR2 is FQNEAQ (reference sequence). The CDR3 here is CASSLGANTGELFF. In DNA, the CDR3 is TGTGCCAGCAGCTTAGGGGCGAACACCGGGGAGCTGTTTTTT.